The T cell receptor (beta chain) described here comes from a study of T cell clonality in common variable immunodeficiency. Study results and caveats: CVID patient heterogeneity limited repertoire-clinical complication correlations.

Equal genomic DNA amounts from CVID and control samples were sequenced. Some clones are missing from TCRdb's copy, which holds only in-frame ones; the method was immunoSEQ multiplex PCR. In total the sample includes approximately 81,000 clones, none of them seen once. This clone showed up many times. Antigen unknown. The TCR originated in a person between 18 and 69 years old in good health. The sample taken for sequencing was peripheral blood mononuclear cells.

Incomplete CDR3 DNA: TGTGCCAGTAGCGGACAGGGAGGCACTGAA. It specifies CASSGQGGTE. The CDR3 in full is CASSGQGGTEAFF. The chain links TRBV19 to TRBJ1-1, with 8 bases that match TRBD1. The read falls 3 residues short of the CDR3 end, and the missing part is taken from the germline J gene. V dropped 6 bases and J dropped 4; count of bases not matched to a gene: 4. Germline V gene sequence: CDR1 LNHDA, CDR2 SQIVND (reference sequence). The CDR3 has 13 residues.